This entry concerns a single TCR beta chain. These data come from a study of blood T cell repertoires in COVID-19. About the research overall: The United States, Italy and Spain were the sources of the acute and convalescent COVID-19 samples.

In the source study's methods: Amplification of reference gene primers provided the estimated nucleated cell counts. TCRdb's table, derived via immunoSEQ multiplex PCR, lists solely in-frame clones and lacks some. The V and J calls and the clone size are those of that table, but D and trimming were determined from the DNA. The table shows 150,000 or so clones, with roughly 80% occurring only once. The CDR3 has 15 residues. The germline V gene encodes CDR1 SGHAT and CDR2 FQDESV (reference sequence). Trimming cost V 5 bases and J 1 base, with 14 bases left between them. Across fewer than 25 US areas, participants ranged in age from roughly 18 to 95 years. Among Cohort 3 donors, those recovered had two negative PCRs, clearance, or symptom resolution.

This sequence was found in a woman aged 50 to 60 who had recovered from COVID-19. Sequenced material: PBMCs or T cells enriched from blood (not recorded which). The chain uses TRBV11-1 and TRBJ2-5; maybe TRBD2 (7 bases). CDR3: CASSPGGGGQETQYF. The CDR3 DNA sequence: TGTGCCAGCAGCCCTGGGGGAGGGGGCCAAGAGACCCAGTACTTC.